Listed here is a single TCR beta chain. Its target is not known. Measured with immunoSEQ multiplex PCR; TCRdb has only the in-frame clones, and not every one. The sample lists about 2.3 million clones, about 90% seen once, with 0.37% in the top ten. This CDR3 is built from 13 residues. The germline V gene has CDR1 SGHTA and CDR2 FQGNSA. Deletions cut 7 bases from V and 6 bases from J, with 13 bases between. This sample is part of a study of shared clonotypes between healthy human individuals. A CD45RA+ naive subset and a CD45RA-negative memory subset were split from CD4+ cells. Study outcomes and limitations: Estimated clonotype richness was generally higher in naive than memory subsets.

The chain is built from TRBV7-2 and TRBJ2-1, with D uncertain. Sequencing was done on a sample of naive CD4+ T cells from PBMCs. Subset: CD45RA+ positively selected. The sequence was obtained from a man aged 18 to 30 in good health. Some clones in this sample may be carry-over from other donors' samples. CDR3 coding DNA: TGTGCCAGCAACCCCCCGTCCCGCAATGAGCAGTTCTTC. Its translation: CASNPPSRNEQFF.